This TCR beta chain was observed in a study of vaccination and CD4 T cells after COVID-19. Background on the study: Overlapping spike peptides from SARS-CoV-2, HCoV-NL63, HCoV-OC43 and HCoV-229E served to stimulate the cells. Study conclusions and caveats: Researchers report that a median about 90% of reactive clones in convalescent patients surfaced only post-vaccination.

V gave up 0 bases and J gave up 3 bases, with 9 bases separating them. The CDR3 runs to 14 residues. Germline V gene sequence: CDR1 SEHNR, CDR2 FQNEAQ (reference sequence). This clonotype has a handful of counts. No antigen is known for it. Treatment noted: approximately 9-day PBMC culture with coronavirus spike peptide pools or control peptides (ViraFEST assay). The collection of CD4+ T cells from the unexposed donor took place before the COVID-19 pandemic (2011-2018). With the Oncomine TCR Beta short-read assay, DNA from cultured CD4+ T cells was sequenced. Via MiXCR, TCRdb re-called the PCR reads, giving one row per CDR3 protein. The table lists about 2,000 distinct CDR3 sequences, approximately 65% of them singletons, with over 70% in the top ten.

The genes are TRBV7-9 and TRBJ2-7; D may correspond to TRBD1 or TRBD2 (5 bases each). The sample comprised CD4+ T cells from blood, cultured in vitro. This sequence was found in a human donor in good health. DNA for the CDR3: TGTGCCAGCAGCTTAGCGGGGGTCCACTACGAGCAGTACTTC. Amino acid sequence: CASSLAGVHYEQYF. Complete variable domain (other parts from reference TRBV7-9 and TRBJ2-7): DTGVSQNPRHKITKRGQNVTFRCDPISEHNRLYWYRQTLGQGPEFLTYFQNEAQLEKSRLLSDRFSAERPKGSFSTLEIQRTEQGDSAMYLCASSLAGVHYEQYFGPGTRLTVT.